The TCR beta chain under discussion was sequenced for a study of T cells after posttransplantation cyclophosphamide. Whole-study results and caveats: After PTCy, TRB diversity resembled that of CNI/methotrexate controls. TRB overlap between skin or GI tissue T cells and blood was limited. Donor CD8+ memory clones often dominated recipient blood repertoires at later times.

Libraries were prepared by immunoSEQ multiplex PCR; TCRdb keeps only in-frame clonotypes and omits some of them. Here the sample spans around 66,000 clones, approximately 92% being singletons. Peripheral blood was collected from the related graft donor on the marrow donation day. Germline loops: CDR1 ENHRY, CDR2 SYGVKD. The CDR3 totals 13 residues. Trimming cost V 7 bases and J 1 base, with 11 bases left between them. To note about this clone: Its antigen remains unidentified.

This TCR was recovered from a woman under 40 in good health and a related stem cell transplant donor. V gene TRBV10-3 combines with J gene TRBJ2-7; weak D call: TRBD1 (5 bases). Sequencing was done on a sample of PBMCs. CDR3 nucleotide sequence: TGTGCCATCACCGCGCAGGGTTCCTACGAGCAGTACTTC. Translating gives CAITAQGSYEQYF.